Included here is one T cell receptor beta chain sequence, with context. The V gene's germline CDR1 is SGHRS and CDR2 YFSETQ. This CDR3 region has 13 residues. V lost 0 bases, J lost 7 bases, and 8 bases lay in between. This sample was included in a study of blood T cell repertoires in COVID-19. Overall study: The United States, Italy and Spain provided the acute and convalescent COVID-19 samples. Sources were T cells, B-cell-depleted T cells, or PBMCs; the material itself was cDNA or gDNA.

Per the authors' pipeline: Reference gene primers were amplified, and this amplification served to estimate nucleated cell counts. The assay was immunoSEQ multiplex PCR, and TCRdb's table has in-frame clones only and misses some. D and trimming come from the DNA, and the V and J calls and clone size come from that table. The repertoire holds approximately 100,000 clones, under 85% seen once, with roughly 13% in the top ten. This sequence originates from a woman in her sixties with acute or convalescent COVID-19. V is TRBV5-1 and J is TRBJ1-5; tentatively, D is TRBD1 (5 bases). Sequencing was carried out using peripheral blood. CDR3: CASSLGQSQPQHF. The CDR3 bases are TGCGCCAGCAGCTTGGGACAGAGCCAGCCCCAGCATTTT.